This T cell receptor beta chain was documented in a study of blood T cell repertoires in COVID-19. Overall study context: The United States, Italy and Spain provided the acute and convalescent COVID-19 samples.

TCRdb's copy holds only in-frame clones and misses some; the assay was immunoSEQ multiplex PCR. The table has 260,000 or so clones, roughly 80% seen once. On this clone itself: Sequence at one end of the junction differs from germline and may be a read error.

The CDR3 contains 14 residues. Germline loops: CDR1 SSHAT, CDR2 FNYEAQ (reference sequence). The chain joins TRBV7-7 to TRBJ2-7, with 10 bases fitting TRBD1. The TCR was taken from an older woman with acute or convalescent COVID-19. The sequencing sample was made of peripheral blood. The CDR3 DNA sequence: TGTGCTAGCAGCGCGGGACAGGGGTTCCACGAGCAGTACTTC. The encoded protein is CASSAGQGFHEQYF.